The 20 T cell receptor beta chains below were found in one sample sequenced in a study of blood T cell repertoires in COVID-19. Sequencing used immunoSEQ multiplex PCR; TCRdb keeps in-frame clones, though not all of them. The data hold around 210,000 clones, with around four fifths observed a single time. Sequenced sample: peripheral blood. The source of these receptors is a man in his sixties with COVID-19, enrolled during active disease.

This clone has more than one count but fewer than ten. This chain joins TRBV27 and TRBJ1-3; D gene unclear. The V and J ends lost 8 bases and 0 bases respectively, with 8 bases between them. The CDR3 covers 13 residues. Germline CDR1 and CDR2: MNHEY and SMNVEV (reference sequence). The CDR3 region has the DNA TGTGCCAGCGACACTAGCTCTGGAAACACCATATATTTT. Protein product: CASDTSSGNTIYF.

This chain uses TRBV6-6 with TRBJ1-2, with 12 bases that match TRBD1. V lost 6 bases to trimming and J lost 4 bases; unmatched junction nucleotides: 6. The CDR3 runs to 15 residues. The germline CDR1 and CDR2 sequences are MNHNY and SVGAGI (reference sequence). DNA of the CDR3: TGTGCCAGCAGCAGGGGACAGGGGGCAATCTATGGCTACACCTTC. It is translated as CASSRGQGAIYGYTF.

This clone has a handful of counts. This chain connects TRBV27 to TRBJ1-5; weak D call: TRBD1 (6 bases). V was cut by 3 bases and J by 0 bases, with 12 bases left in between. There are 16 residues in the CDR3. Germline CDR1 MNHEY, CDR2 SMNVEV (reference sequence). Here the CDR3 reads CASSFRGTVSNQPQHF. For the CDR3, the DNA is TGTGCCAGCAGTTTTAGGGGGACGGTTAGCAATCAGCCCCAGCATTTT.

The chain links TRBV13 to TRBJ1-2; D remains unclear. Deletions cut 8 bases from V and 5 bases from J, with 9 bases between. The CDR3 runs to 11 residues. Germline V gives CDR1 PRHDT, CDR2 FYEKMQ (reference sequence). The CDR3 DNA reads TGTGCCAGCGACACCCGATATGGCTACACCTTC. It is translated as CASDTRYGYTF.

This clone was seen only a few times. This chain connects TRBV2 to TRBJ1-2; D perhaps matches TRBD1 (5 bases). V lost 2 bases and J lost 1, with 5 bases in between. The CDR3 contains 13 residues. From germline, CDR1 is SNHLY and CDR2 FYNNEI. This CDR3 reads CASSERGNYGYTF. The CDR3 coding sequence is TGTGCCAGCAGTGAAAGGGGTAACTATGGCTACACCTTC.

The chain joins TRBV30 to TRBJ2-6, with a weak D call TRBD2 (5 bases). Germline lookup yields CDR1 GTSNPN and CDR2 SVGIG (reference sequence). V was trimmed by 3 bases and J by 3 bases, leaving 9 bases between them. CDR3 size: 14 residues. The CDR3 sequence is CAWSEGGGANVLTF. DNA for the CDR3: TGTGCCTGGAGCGAGGGCGGTGGGGCCAACGTCCTGACTTTC.

The rearrangement links TRBV5-1 to TRBJ2-5; maybe TRBD2 (6 bases). The germline gives CDR1 SGHRS, CDR2 YFSETQ. The CDR3 sequence is 14 residues long. The ends were cut back, 2 bases at V and 3 bases at J, with 11 bases in the middle. The CDR3: CASSFFGGKETQYF. CDR3 coding DNA: TGCGCCAGCAGCTTCTTTGGGGGGAAAGAGACCCAGTACTTC.

This rearrangement joins TRBV7-2 to TRBJ1-1; TRBD1 agrees at 8 bases. Germline lookup yields CDR1 SGHTA and CDR2 FQGNSA. The CDR3 consists of 14 residues. V dropped 5 bases and J dropped 3; count of bases not matched to a gene: 5. The CDR3 DNA is TGTGCCAGCAGCCACCAGACAGGGGACACTGAAGCTTTCTTT. Residues: CASSHQTGDTEAFF.

This chain joins TRBV7-9 and TRBJ2-1; D call uncertain. The V gene's germline CDR1 is SEHNR and CDR2 FQNEAQ (reference sequence). V was pared by 2 bases and J by 6 bases, with 5 bases between. The CDR3 is 12 amino acids. The CDR3 region is CASSLNGNEQFF. Written as DNA, the CDR3 is TGTGCCAGCAGCTTAAACGGCAATGAGCAGTTCTTC.

The chain is built from TRBV10-3 and TRBJ2-1, with TRBD2 matching over 15 bases. The CDR3 sequence is 14 residues long. Germline-derived CDR1 and CDR2 are ENHRY and SYGVKD. V gave up 10 bases and J gave up 7 bases; unmatched junction bases: 5. CDR3 DNA sequence: TGTGCCACAAGGGGGACTAGCGGGGGGAATGAGCAGTTCTTC. It specifies CATRGTSGGNEQFF.

The table lists this clone with a count of one. The J gene is TRBJ1-4, the V gene TRBV14; TRBD1 matches at 7 bases. V was clipped by 4 bases and J by 5 bases; unmatched bases: 7. From germline, CDR1 is SGHDN and CDR2 FVKESK. The length of the CDR3 is 15 residues. The CDR3 reads CASSLYRGSNEKLFF. Written as DNA, the CDR3 is TGTGCCAGCAGCCTGTACAGGGGCTCAAATGAAAAACTGTTTTTT. Full variable domain (remainder filled in from reference TRBV14 and TRBJ1-4): EAGVTQFPSHSVIEKGQTVTLRCDPISGHDNLYWYRRVMGKEIKFLLHFVKESKQDESGMPNNRFLAERTGGTYSTLKVQPAELEDSGVYFCASSLYRGSNEKLFFGSGTQLSVL.

The chain links TRBV7-9 to TRBJ2-1; TRBD1 might be the D (6 bases). The V gene lost 3 bases and the J gene lost 1 base, with 22 bases spanning the gap. This CDR3 is built from 19 residues. Per germline, CDR1 SEHNR and CDR2 FQNEAQ (reference sequence). Written as DNA, the CDR3 is TGTGCCAGCAGCTTCGTGGGATCGACAGGTATTGGGTCCTACAATGAGCAGTTCTTC. Encoded protein: CASSFVGSTGIGSYNEQFF.

The chain links TRBV20-1 to TRBJ1-3; no clear D gene. Germline CDR1 DFQATT, CDR2 SNEGSKA (reference sequence). Between the trimmed V and J ends, which lost 3 bases and 3 bases, there was a span of 3 bases. The CDR3 length is 11 residues. The CDR3, as DNA: TGCAGTGCTAGTTATGGAAACACCATATATTTT. Its protein product is CSASYGNTIYF.

This sequence joins TRBV5-4 and TRBJ1-1; weak D call: TRBD1 (5 bases). The length of the CDR3 is 15 residues. Between the trimmed V and J ends, which lost 0 bases and 5 bases, there was a span of 14 bases. Germline V lookup: CDR1 SGHNT, CDR2 YYREEE (reference sequence). In nucleotides, the CDR3 is TGTGCCAGCAGCTTGGCCGGTCAGGGAAGGACTGAAGCTTTCTTT. This translates into CASSLAGQGRTEAFF.

This chain uses TRBV4-1 with TRBJ1-1; D gene uncertain. The CDR3 is 13 amino acids. V lost 3 bases to trimming and J lost 1 base, with 6 bases between them. Germline values: CDR1 MGHRA, CDR2 YSYEKL. CDR3 DNA sequence: TGCGCCAGCAGCCAGTACAAGAACACTGAAGCTTTCTTT. Its protein product is CASSQYKNTEAFF.

The V call is TRBV4-2, the J call TRBJ1-6; TRBD1 matches at 8 bases. The CDR3 has 16 residues. Germline V gene lookup returns CDR1 LGHNA and CDR2 YNFKEQ. J was trimmed by 7 bases and V by 6 bases; bases with no gene match: 11. As DNA, the CDR3 is TGTGCCAGCAGGAGCCTGACAGGGGCCTTGAATTCACCCCTCCACTTT. Amino acids: CASRSLTGALNSPLHF.

The rearrangement links TRBV5-4 to TRBJ2-2, with 14 bases fitting TRBD2. Unmatched junction bases numbered 6, after V lost 4 bases and J lost 7 bases. Germline-derived CDR1 and CDR2 are SGHNT and YYREEE (reference sequence). The CDR3 covers 16 residues. The CDR3 region has the DNA TGTGCCAGCAGCCCCGGGACTAGCGGGAGAAACGGGGAGCTGTTTTTT. Protein product: CASSPGTSGRNGELFF.

This chain links TRBV7-7 with TRBJ2-2, with TRBD1 as a possible D gene (6 bases). The CDR3 is 13 amino acids. CDR1 and CDR2 from the germline V gene are SSHAT and FNYEAQ (reference sequence). The ends were cut back, 4 bases at V and 5 bases at J, with 8 bases in the middle. The DNA of the CDR3 is TGTGCCAGCAGCTCCAGGGGTACCGGGGAGCTGTTTTTT. Encoded protein: CASSSRGTGELFF.

The chain links TRBV7-2 to TRBJ1-4, with 9 bases identical to TRBD1. Trimming removed 5 bases from V and 7 bases from J; junction bases left unmatched: 8. Germline-derived CDR1 and CDR2 are SGHTA and FQGNSA. The CDR3 runs to 15 residues. As DNA, the CDR3 is TGTGCCAGCAGCCCAGCGCCGGGACAGGGTGAAAAACTGTTTTTT. It yields the protein CASSPAPGQGEKLFF.

The chain is built from TRBV11-2 and TRBJ2-2; D might be TRBD2 (6 bases). This CDR3 region has 14 residues. With 4 bases removed from V and 7 bases from J, the gap between germline ends came to 13 bases. Germline-derived CDR1 and CDR2 are SGHAT and FQNNGV. Here the CDR3 reads CASSWGVQDGELFF. The CDR3 nucleotides read TGTGCCAGCAGCTGGGGGGTTCAGGACGGGGAGCTGTTTTTT.